These 20 T cell receptor beta chains came from one sample sequenced in a study of shared clonotypes between healthy human individuals. Naive CD8 cells, CD45RO-negative and positively selected for CCR7, excluded terminally differentiated effector memory CD45RA+ cells. The table came from immunoSEQ multiplex PCR; TCRdb's copy has only in-frame clones and leaves some out. The sample includes 2 million to 2.5 million clones, roughly 95% of them seen just once. The specimen was naive CD8+ T cells sorted from blood. These receptors were collected from a man between 18 and 35 years old in good health.

This clone was seen a single time. V usage is TRBV5-1 and J usage is TRBJ2-7, with D hard to call. CDR1 is SGHRS and CDR2 is YFSETQ in the germline V gene. The CDR3 extends over 14 amino acids. V lost 4 bases and J 5 bases, leaving 16 bases between the germline ends. DNA for the CDR3: TGCGCCAGCAGCGATTCCTGGGCACTCAACGAGCAGTACTTC. Protein sequence: CASSDSWALNEQYF.

This chain uses TRBV29-1 with TRBJ2-3, with 9 bases aligning to TRBD1. Trimming cost V 7 bases and J 6 bases; bases outside gene matches: 8. The CDR3 length is 13 residues. Germline V CDR1 and CDR2: SQVTM, ANQGSEA. The CDR3 nucleotides are TGCAGCGGGCAGACAGGGGGTGATGATACGCAGTATTTT. Translation: CSGQTGGDDTQYF.

The chain has TRBV27 and TRBJ1-2, with D possibly matching TRBD1 (6 bases). The CDR3 sequence is 13 residues long. Trimming took off 7 bases at V and 2 bases at J, with 11 bases between the two ends. Germline lookup yields CDR1 MNHEY and CDR2 SMNVEV (reference sequence). CDR3 protein: CASKPGTNYGYTF. Here the CDR3 DNA reads TGTGCCAGCAAGCCCGGGACAAACTATGGCTACACCTTC.

In regard to this clone: The same CDR3 is also encoded by other DNA sequences in this sample. The V gene is TRBV6-5, the J gene TRBJ2-3; no definite D call. V was trimmed by 3 bases and J by 0 bases, leaving 10 bases between them. Germline CDR1 is MNHEY and CDR2 is SVGAGI. CDR3 length equals 15 residues. The CDR3 sequence: CASSYGETSTDTQYF. CDR3 nucleotide sequence: TGTGCCAGCAGTTATGGGGAAACTAGCACAGATACGCAGTATTTT.

The chain combines TRBV28 with TRBJ1-5, with 7 bases matching TRBD1. V was clipped by 5 bases and J by 4 bases; unmatched bases: 8. The CDR3 sequence is 15 residues long. Looked up from germline, CDR1 is MDHEN and CDR2 is SYDVKM. The CDR3 DNA reads TGTGCCAGCAGTACTAGGGACAGCACTAATCAGCCCCAGCATTTT. Translation gives CASSTRDSTNQPQHF.

The V call is TRBV2, the J call TRBJ2-5; 7 nucleotides agree with TRBD2. From germline, CDR1 is SNHLY and CDR2 FYNNEI. The V and J ends lost 7 bases and 2 bases, in that order; junction bases with no gene match: 4. CDR3 size: 13 residues. CDR3 protein: CASNGDYQETQYF. The CDR3 coding sequence is TGTGCCAGCAACGGGGACTATCAAGAGACCCAGTACTTC.

V gene TRBV6-1 combines with J gene TRBJ1-1; D unresolved. Germline V gives CDR1 MNHNS, CDR2 SASEGT. The CDR3 length is 15 residues. V shed 2 bases and J shed 6 bases, with 16 bases lying between them. In DNA, the CDR3 is TGTGCCAGCAGTGAATGGCCTATCACCCCTCCTGAAGCTTTCTTT. Translating it yields CASSEWPITPPEAFF.

The chain carries TRBV2 and TRBJ2-3; a weak D match, TRBD2 (6 bases). There are 16 residues in the CDR3. Germline CDR1 is SNHLY and CDR2 is FYNNEI. V lost 6 bases to trimming and J lost 0 bases, with 16 bases between them. CDR3 coding DNA: TGTGCCAGCAGGGTTAGCGGTATTACTAGCACAGATACGCAGTATTTT. It yields the protein CASRVSGITSTDTQYF.

This clone was detected only once. V is TRBV19 and J is TRBJ2-2, with 9 bases aligning to TRBD2. CDR1 and CDR2 from the germline V gene are LNHDA and SQIVND (reference sequence). The CDR3 length is 15 residues. CDR3 sequence reads: CVSSGTSFPSGELFF. CDR3 in DNA: TGTGTCTCCTCCGGGACTAGCTTCCCTTCCGGGGAGCTGTTTTTT. Looking up the rest from reference TRBV19 and TRBJ2-2 gives the full variable domain: DGGITQSPKYLFRKEGQNVTLSCEQNLNHDAMYWYRQDPGQGLRLIYYSQIVNDFQKGDIAEGYSVSREKKESFPLTVTSAQKNPTAFYLCVSSGTSFPSGELFFGEGSRLTVL.

This clone was seen only a few times. This chain joins TRBV9 and TRBJ1-1; D gene ambiguous. Trimming stripped 0 bases from V and 4 bases from J, with 10 bases between. Germline lookup yields CDR1 SGDLS and CDR2 YYNGEE. The CDR3 is 14 amino acids. The DNA for the CDR3 is TGTGCCAGCAGCGTAGCAATAATGGGCACTGAAGCTTTCTTT. Amino acids: CASSVAIMGTEAFF.

The chain combines TRBV29-1 with TRBJ2-2; possibly TRBD2 for D (5 bases). The germline V gene encodes CDR1 SQVTM and CDR2 ANQGSEA. This CDR3 contains 15 residues. Trimming took 0 bases from V and 4 from J, leaving 12 bases between them. The CDR3 protein is CSVEDPGIGTGELFF. The CDR3 region has the DNA TGCAGCGTTGAAGATCCCGGGATCGGCACCGGGGAGCTGTTTTTT.

The chain carries TRBV4-1 and TRBJ2-7, with 9 bases matching TRBD1. Germline CDR1 and CDR2: MGHRA and YSYEKL. After removal of 6 bases from V and 3 bases from J, the junction contained 9 bases not matched to a gene. The CDR3 has 15 residues. CDR3 DNA sequence: TGCGCCAGCAGTCAGACGGGACAGGGTAACTACGAGCAGTACTTC. Protein: CASSQTGQGNYEQYF.

This rearrangement joins TRBV6-6 to TRBJ2-1; D remains ambiguous. CDR3 length: 14 amino acids. Between the trimmed V and J ends, which lost 2 bases and 3 bases, there was a span of 8 bases. Looked up from germline, CDR1 is MNHNY and CDR2 is SVGAGI (reference sequence). CDR3 sequence reads: CASSYHVSYNEQFF. Written as DNA, the CDR3 is TGTGCCAGCAGTTACCATGTTAGCTACAATGAGCAGTTCTTC.

The rearrangement joins TRBV2 to TRBJ2-1; TRBD1 matches 9 bases. The V gene end was trimmed by 5 bases and the J gene end by 3 bases; junction bases not matched to a gene: 5. The CDR3 has 15 amino acids. Germline V lookup: CDR1 SNHLY, CDR2 FYNNEI. CDR3 in DNA: TGTGCCAGCAGTACCCCGGGACAGGGCTACAATGAGCAGTTCTTC. Protein: CASSTPGQGYNEQFF.

This chain links TRBV5-6 with TRBJ2-3; D unclear. This CDR3 comprises 13 residues. The ends were cut back, 2 bases at V and 5 bases at J, with 9 bases in the middle. Germline CDR1 reads SGHDT; CDR2 reads YYEEEE. CDR3 amino acids: CASSFSVVDTQYF. CDR3 nucleotides: TGTGCCAGCAGCTTCTCAGTGGTAGATACGCAGTATTTT.

This clone has only one observation. V and J are TRBV5-4 and TRBJ1-5; 7 positions match TRBD1. V lost 3 bases to trimming and J lost 1 base; unmatched junction nucleotides: 1. This CDR3 spans 14 amino acids. Germline CDR1 SGHNT, CDR2 YYREEE (reference sequence). DNA of the CDR3: TGTGCCAGCAGCTCAGGGGGGAGCAATCAGCCCCAGCATTTT. The encoded protein is CASSSGGSNQPQHF.

The gene calls are TRBV5-6 and TRBJ2-4; 7 bases are a match to TRBD1. J was trimmed by 1 base and V by 4 bases; bases with no gene match: 8. This CDR3 comprises 16 residues. Per germline, CDR1 SGHDT and CDR2 YYEEEE. The CDR3 protein is CASSPGGQWAKNIQYF. The CDR3 bases are TGTGCCAGCAGCCCTGGGGGACAGTGGGCCAAAAACATTCAGTACTTC.

The rearrangement links TRBV4-2 to TRBJ2-3; perhaps TRBD2 as D (5 bases). Germline V lookup: CDR1 LGHNA, CDR2 YNFKEQ. Trimming left V 4 bases short and J 2 bases short, with 7 bases between. This CDR3 is built from 13 residues. The CDR3 sequence: CASSRAVTDTQYF. CDR3 in DNA: TGTGCCAGCAGCCGAGCGGTCACAGATACGCAGTATTTT.

V gene TRBV5-1 combines with J gene TRBJ2-7; 10 bases are shared with TRBD1. In germline, CDR1 is SGHRS, CDR2 YFSETQ. This CDR3 has 15 residues. With V trimmed by 5 bases and J by 4 bases, 9 bases remained unmatched. CDR3 DNA sequence: TGCGCCAGCAGGACTACCCCGGGACAGGGGTACGAGCAGTACTTC. Translated, it gives CASRTTPGQGYEQYF.

The chain joins TRBV2 to TRBJ1-1; D uncertain. The length of the CDR3 is 10 residues. The V gene's germline CDR1 is SNHLY and CDR2 FYNNEI. V was cut by 8 bases and J by 8 bases, with 9 bases left in between. The CDR3 nucleotides are TGTGCCAGCTTAGGGCAGGAAGCTTTCTTT. This codes for CASLGQEAFF.